One and the same sample provided the 2 T cell receptor beta chains below, sequenced in a study of cytomegalovirus exposure and HLA in healthy donors. TCRdb's table, derived via immunoSEQ multiplex PCR, lists solely in-frame clones and lacks some. Of 150,000 to 200,000 clones listed, just under 90% are singletons. The sample was PBMCs. These receptors were collected from a man between 18 and 29 years old in good health and CMV-seropositive.

This clone was seen only once. The chain uses TRBV19 and TRBJ1-2; the D is unclear. Between the trimmed V and J ends, which lost 3 bases and 1 base, there was a span of 18 bases. The germline CDR1 and CDR2 sequences are LNHDA and SQIVND (reference sequence). This CDR3 has 17 amino acids. The CDR3 nucleotides read TGTGCCAGTAGTATCAGAGACAAGAACCTATTTAACTATGGCTACACCTTC. Translation: CASSIRDKNLFNYGYTF.

In its sample, this clone was seen once. The genes are TRBV4-1 and TRBJ2-7; a possible D gene is TRBD2 (5 bases). The CDR3 loop spans 13 amino acids. Germline V gives CDR1 MGHRA, CDR2 YSYEKL. V was cut by 1 base and J by 5 bases, with 9 bases left in between. CDR3 amino acids: CASSQAGSHEQYF. As DNA, the CDR3 is TGCGCCAGCAGCCAAGCGGGGTCCCACGAGCAGTACTTC.